The 19 T cell receptor beta chains given below trace back to one sample, sequenced in a study of brain T cells in children with intractable seizures. Clones were sequenced by immunoSEQ multiplex PCR, and TCRdb holds only the in-frame ones, with some missing. The profile covers hundreds of thousands of clones, with over 85% appearing a single time and around 5% taken by the ten largest. Stated time point: blood from clinic visit 5 months post-surgery; TSC patient then seizure free. The sample was peripheral blood, taken approximately 5 months after surgery. These receptors were collected from a boy in the first two years of life with tuberous sclerosis and intractable seizures.

The chain's CDR3 is CASRTDHFTDTQYF. CDR3 bases: TGTGCCAGCAGGACGGACCACTTCACAGATACGCAGTATTTT. The chain couples TRBV5-4 to TRBJ2-3; no clear D gene. The ends were cut back, 5 bases at V and 2 bases at J, with 12 bases in the middle. Germline CDR1 and CDR2: SGHNT and YYREEE (reference sequence). The CDR3 totals 14 residues.

The chain recombines TRBV6-4 with TRBJ2-7; 7 positions match TRBD1. CDR1 and CDR2 from the germline V gene are MRHNA and SNTAGT. CDR3 length: 14 residues. J lost 2 bases, V lost 10 bases, and 11 bases had no gene match. The CDR3 here is CANTDPTGTYEQYF. For the CDR3, the DNA is TGTGCCAATACGGACCCGACAGGGACCTACGAGCAGTACTTC.

The chain carries TRBV27 and TRBJ2-1, with TRBD2 identical over 8 bases. From germline, CDR1 is MNHEY and CDR2 SMNVEV (reference sequence). The CDR3 length is 15 residues. V gave up 0 bases and J gave up 15 bases; unmatched junction bases: 13. The CDR3 spells CASSLSQRGPGIWFF. CDR3 coding DNA: TGTGCCAGCAGTTTATCTCAGCGGGGGCCGGGGATTTGGTTCTTC.

The rearrangement uses TRBV18 and TRBJ2-4, with D possibly being TRBD1 (5 bases). Trimming took off 3 bases at V and 0 bases at J, with 12 bases between the two ends. This CDR3 has 16 residues. The V gene's germline CDR1 is KGHSH and CDR2 LQKENI. DNA for the CDR3: TGTGCCAGCTCACCCCTTGAACAGGTAGCCAAAAACATTCAGTACTTC. Its protein product is CASSPLEQVAKNIQYF.

This chain links TRBV29-1 with TRBJ1-4, with D maybe TRBD1 (5 bases). Germline V gene data show CDR1 as SQVTM and CDR2 as ANQGSEA. Trimming stripped 2 bases from V and 13 bases from J, with 17 bases between. The CDR3 consists of 13 residues. CDR3 DNA sequence: TGCAGCGTTGAACGGCCCCTGGGGCGGGGACTGTTTTTT. Protein product: CSVERPLGRGLFF. Filled out from reference TRBV29-1 and TRBJ1-4, the complete variable domain reads SAVISQKPSRDICQRGTSLTIQCQVDSQVTMMFWYRQQPGQSLTLIATANQGSEATYESGFVIDKFPISRPNLTFSTLTVSNMSPEDSSIYLCSVERPLGRGLFFGSGTQLSVL.

This chain links TRBV7-9 with TRBJ2-1; no clear D gene. CDR1 is SEHNR, CDR2 FQNEAQ, per germline (reference sequence). The CDR3 has 15 residues. V shed 5 bases and J shed 1 base, with 12 bases lying between them. For the CDR3, the DNA is TGTGCCAGCAGCCAGCTTCTGGGGTCCTACAATGAGCAGTTCTTC. Translating gives CASSQLLGSYNEQFF.

V and J are TRBV27 and TRBJ2-7; 7 bases fit TRBD1. From germline, CDR1 is MNHEY and CDR2 SMNVEV (reference sequence). The CDR3 is 16 residues long. J was trimmed by 7 bases and V by 5 bases; bases with no gene match: 17. CDR3 bases: TGTGCCAGCAGTCGCCCCGGGACAGTACTATTGTCGGAGCAGTACTTC. Amino acids: CASSRPGTVLLSEQYF.

The chain combines TRBV18 with TRBJ2-2; D is unclear. Germline values: CDR1 KGHSH, CDR2 LQKENI. This CDR3 region has 13 residues. V was cut by 3 bases and J by 7 bases, with 9 bases left in between. This CDR3 reads CASSPPQVGELFF. CDR3 bases: TGTGCCAGCTCACCCCCCCAGGTCGGGGAGCTGTTTTTT.

The chain carries TRBV6-1 and TRBJ2-3; the match to TRBD2 covers 8 bases. Per germline, CDR1 MNHNS and CDR2 SASEGT. Unmatched junction bases numbered 6, after V lost 1 base and J lost 6 bases. The CDR3 is made up of 15 amino acids. DNA of the CDR3: TGTGCCAGCAGTGAAGTGGGCGGGAGGATGGATACGCAGTATTTT. This sequence encodes CASSEVGGRMDTQYF.

The chain has TRBV11-3 and TRBJ1-4; no reliable D call. The CDR3 length is 15 residues. The germline V and J ends were trimmed by 2 bases and 7 bases, with 14 bases remaining between them. Germline CDR1 and CDR2: SGHNT and YENEEA. CDR3 sequence reads: CASSLYSSQTEKLFF. The CDR3 bases are TGTGCCAGCAGCTTATATAGTAGTCAAACTGAAAAACTGTTTTTT.

The rearrangement joins TRBV14 to TRBJ1-1, with 11 bases identical to TRBD1. V was clipped by 5 bases and J by 11 bases; unmatched bases: 7. The CDR3 contains 13 residues. Germline assignment: CDR1 SGHDN and CDR2 FVKESK. CDR3 in DNA: TGTGCCAGCAGCTCTGGACAGGGGGCTTGGGCTTTCTTT. Translating it yields CASSSGQGAWAFF.

With respect to this clone: The same CDR3 is also encoded by other DNA sequences in this sample. The chain recombines TRBV7-3 with TRBJ1-1; D is undetermined. Trimming removed 1 base from V and 1 base from J, with 4 bases in between. The germline CDR1 and CDR2 sequences are SGHTA and FQGTGA. The CDR3 is made up of 13 amino acids. In nucleotides, the CDR3 is TGTGCCAGCAGCTTAAAGGAGAACACTGAAGCTTTCTTT. Amino acids: CASSLKENTEAFF.

V gene TRBV11-3 combines with J gene TRBJ1-4; D gene uncertain. Germline CDR1 SGHNT, CDR2 YENEEA. The CDR3 has 15 residues. V lost 5 bases and J 5 bases, leaving 15 bases between the germline ends. As DNA, the CDR3 is TGTGCCAGCAGCCCACGTAGGACGGACAATGAAAAACTGTTTTTT. This gives the protein CASSPRRTDNEKLFF.

The chain recombines TRBV24-1 with TRBJ1-1; D is unresolved. Trimming took 1 base from V and 11 from J, leaving 10 bases between them. The CDR3 length is 12 residues. The germline V gene encodes CDR1 KGHDR and CDR2 SFDVKD. CDR3 nucleotides: TGTGCCACCAGTGATTTCGGGGTAGTGGCTTTCTTT. Translation gives CATSDFGVVAFF.

This clone was picked up one time. V and J are TRBV7-6 and TRBJ1-4; 7 bases align to TRBD1. The J segment lost 6 bases and the V segment lost 5 bases, leaving 12 bases of the junction unmatched. The germline V gene has CDR1 SGHVS and CDR2 FNYEAQ. This CDR3 contains 16 residues. CDR3 region: CASSEPFRGSDEKLFF. The CDR3 DNA sequence: TGTGCCAGCAGCGAACCGTTCAGGGGGTCGGATGAAAAACTGTTTTTT.

The genes are TRBV6-6 and TRBJ1-5; the match to TRBD1 covers 7 bases. Losses at the gene ends were 6 bases for V and 7 bases for J; bases not matched to a gene: 15. Germline-derived CDR1 and CDR2 are MNHNY and SVGAGI (reference sequence). The CDR3 runs to 16 residues. CDR3 protein: CASSREITGEGQPQHF. DNA of the CDR3: TGTGCCAGCAGCCGAGAGATTACAGGGGAGGGCCAGCCCCAGCATTTT.

The gene calls are TRBV7-9 and TRBJ1-3, with unresolved D. Germline V gene lookup returns CDR1 SEHNR and CDR2 FQNEAQ (reference sequence). The V end was cut by 8 bases, the J end by 0 bases, with 17 bases between. The CDR3 contains 16 residues. The CDR3 coding sequence is TGTGCCAGCCGCTCTTCGCGGGAAAGCTCTGGAAACACCATATATTTT. This translates into CASRSSRESSGNTIYF.

The CDR3 coding sequence is TGTGCCAGCAGCTTCGGGACAGAACATCCTTTCTTT. Amino acids: CASSFGTEHPFF. This chain joins TRBV9 and TRBJ1-1; 7 positions agree with TRBD1. There are 12 residues in the CDR3. After removal of 4 bases from V and 12 bases from J, the junction contained 9 bases not matched to a gene. CDR1 is SGDLS and CDR2 is YYNGEE in the germline V gene.

V gene TRBV4-1 combines with J gene TRBJ1-1; 7 bases fit TRBD1. Germline CDR1 and CDR2: MGHRA and YSYEKL. The CDR3 is 16 amino acids. The V gene end was trimmed by 4 bases and the J gene end by 0 bases; junction bases not matched to a gene: 8. This CDR3 is CASSPGTGQMNTEAFF. The CDR3 nucleotides read TGCGCCAGCAGCCCTGGTACGGGACAGATGAACACTGAAGCTTTCTTT.